What follows are 12 T cell receptor beta chains derived from one specimen sequenced in a study of Tregs in tolerant kidney transplant recipients. TCRdb's copy holds only in-frame clones and misses some; the assay was immunoSEQ multiplex PCR. The data contain more than 90,000 clones, around nine tenths of them singletons. Sequencing used CD4+ T cells from blood. The source of these receptors is a human donor in good health.

The chain is built from TRBV18 and TRBJ1-1; D is possibly TRBD1 (5 bases). The CDR3 totals 13 residues. Trimming removed 3 bases from V and 4 bases from J, with 9 bases in between. Germline V lookup: CDR1 KGHSH, CDR2 LQKENI. CDR3 DNA: TGTGCCAGCTCACCGGACGGGGGCACTGAAGCTTTCTTT. It translates to CASSPDGGTEAFF.

The chain couples TRBV2 to TRBJ1-2; 7 positions match TRBD1. The germline V gene has CDR1 SNHLY and CDR2 FYNNEI. This CDR3 spans 15 amino acids. Trimming took 8 bases from V and 1 from J; bases not matched to a gene: 10. CDR3: CASVRDRPFNYGYTF. CDR3 DNA sequence: TGTGCCAGCGTCCGGGACAGACCATTTAACTATGGCTACACCTTC.

The rearrangement joins TRBV6-5 to TRBJ1-2; a possible D gene is TRBD1 (6 bases). The length of the CDR3 is 13 residues. V was clipped by 5 bases and J by 4 bases, with 11 bases between them. The germline V gene encodes CDR1 MNHEY and CDR2 SVGAGI. This CDR3 reads CASSLGGPYGYTF. CDR3 DNA sequence: TGTGCCAGCAGTCTAGGGGGACCCTATGGCTACACCTTC.

The genes are TRBV19 and TRBJ2-7, with TRBD2 matching over 9 bases. This CDR3 spans 16 amino acids. CDR1 and CDR2 from the germline V gene are LNHDA and SQIVND (reference sequence). V gave up 4 bases and J gave up 4 bases; unmatched junction bases: 11. In DNA, the CDR3 is TGTGCCAGTAGTAGCCTGCGGGCGGGAGGGCAATACGAGCAGTACTTC. Translating gives CASSSLRAGGQYEQYF.

This CDR3 is CASSRASRETQYF. The CDR3 DNA sequence: TGCGCCAGCAGCCGCGCCTCGCGGGAGACCCAGTACTTC. The chain links TRBV4-1 to TRBJ2-5; D call uncertain. Germline loops: CDR1 MGHRA, CDR2 YSYEKL. This CDR3 spans 13 amino acids. The V gene lost 4 bases and the J gene lost 5 bases, with 11 bases spanning the gap.

This sequence joins TRBV5-1 and TRBJ1-1, with TRBD1 identical over 7 bases. The germline CDR1 and CDR2 sequences are SGHRS and YFSETQ. Losses at the gene ends were 4 bases for V and 4 bases for J; bases not matched to a gene: 10. This CDR3 is 15 amino acids long. In nucleotides, the CDR3 is TGCGCCAGCAGCATCGCGCAGACAGGGCGCACTGAAGCTTTCTTT. It yields the protein CASSIAQTGRTEAFF.

The rearrangement joins TRBV14 to TRBJ2-7; 7 bases agree with TRBD1. V trimming: 0 bases; J trimming: 7 bases; junction bases outside the gene matches: 6. Germline V CDR1 and CDR2: SGHDN, FVKESK. CDR3 length: 14 amino acids. The CDR3: CASSQERGLGEQYF. The CDR3, as DNA: TGTGCCAGCAGCCAAGAGAGGGGGCTAGGGGAGCAGTACTTC.

The rearrangement links TRBV7-3 to TRBJ2-5; 8 nucleotides agree with TRBD2. CDR1 and CDR2 from the germline V gene are SGHTA and FQGTGA. This CDR3 is 15 amino acids long. V gave up 6 bases and J gave up 5 bases; unmatched junction bases: 11. The CDR3 loop is CASSPAGGLGETQYF. The CDR3 nucleotides read TGTGCCAGCAGTCCCGCGGGGGGACTGGGGGAGACCCAGTACTTC. Based on the CDR3 plus reference TRBV7-3 and TRBJ2-5, the full variable domain is GAGVSQTPSNKVTEKGKYVELRCDPISGHTALYWYRQSLGQGPEFLIYFQGTGAADDSGLPNDRFFAVRPEGSVSTLKIQRTERGDSAVYLCASSPAGGLGETQYFGPGTRLLVL.

The rearrangement uses TRBV4-2 and TRBJ2-7; D remains ambiguous. CDR3 length equals 16 residues. The V gene's germline CDR1 is LGHNA and CDR2 YNFKEQ. V was cut by 4 bases and J by 4 bases, with 20 bases left in between. CDR3 in amino acids: CASSPSLVSAYYEQYF. CDR3 bases: TGTGCCAGCAGCCCATCCTTGGTCAGCGCGTATTACGAGCAGTACTTC.

This sequence joins TRBV5-4 and TRBJ2-1; D possibly matches TRBD1 or TRBD2 (6 bases each). From germline, CDR1 is SGHNT and CDR2 YYREEE (reference sequence). Trimming pared 1 base from V and 5 bases from J, leaving 13 bases between. The CDR3 contains 15 residues. The CDR3 nucleotides are TGTGCCAGCAGCTTGTTGAAGGGGGAGGACAATGAGCAGTTCTTC. Translated: CASSLLKGEDNEQFF.

This clone occurred once. The rearrangement joins TRBV6-5 to TRBJ1-1; no clear D gene. The V gene lost 1 base and the J gene lost 6 bases, with 12 bases spanning the gap. Germline values: CDR1 MNHEY, CDR2 SVGAGI. This CDR3 is built from 14 residues. The CDR3 DNA follows: TGTGCCAGCAGTTACTTGGAGTGGGGTTCTGAAGCTTTCTTT. It is translated as CASSYLEWGSEAFF.

This clone showed up just a few times. This sequence joins TRBV9 and TRBJ1-6; D is unclear. CDR1 SGDLS and CDR2 YYNGEE come from the germline V gene. V was cut by 7 bases and J by 6 bases, with 20 bases left in between. This CDR3 comprises 16 residues. The DNA of the CDR3 is TGTGCCAGCGGCCGATACGCTCGGGGAAGTAATTCACCCCTCCACTTT. Its translation: CASGRYARGSNSPLHF.